This T cell receptor beta chain was obtained from a study of shared clonotypes between healthy human individuals. TCRdb's copy holds only in-frame clones and misses some; the assay was immunoSEQ multiplex PCR. In the table there are fewer than 1 million clones, roughly 96% of which are singletons. A single count supports this clone. Only CD45RO-negative cells positively selected for CCR7 counted as naive CD8 cells, so terminally differentiated effector memory CD45RA+ cells were excluded. The CDR3 consists of 16 residues. Looked up from germline, CDR1 is MNHEY and CDR2 is SVGAGI. Trimming took 4 bases from V and 3 from J, leaving 16 bases between them.

This clonotype was obtained from a man aged 25-45 years in good health. The chain employs TRBV6-5 and TRBJ2-1; D is perhaps TRBD1 or TRBD2 (6 bases each). Sequencing input: naive CD8+ T cells sorted from blood. CDR3 DNA: TGTGCCAGCAGTTGGAGGGGGACGACGGGCTACAATGAGCAGTTCTTC. Its translation: CASSWRGTTGYNEQFF.